The clone carrying this T cell receptor beta chain came up a few times. Its target is not known. The treatment here: roughly ten-day PBMC culture with coronavirus spike peptide pools or control peptides (ViraFEST assay). The ends were cut back, 8 bases at V and 3 bases at J, with 19 bases in the middle. This CDR3 is 16 amino acids long. From germline, CDR1 is MNHNS and CDR2 SASEGT. This sample stems from a study of vaccination and CD4 T cells after COVID-19. Oncomine TCR Beta short-read sequencing was applied to DNA from cultured CD4+ T cells. Each CDR3 protein gets one entry after TCRdb re-called the PCR reads with MiXCR. The sample yields approximately 11,000 distinct CDR3 sequences, around half seen once.

The sequence came from a human donor who had recovered from COVID-19. The rearrangement joins TRBV6-1 to TRBJ2-2, with D perhaps TRBD1 or TRBD2 (5 bases each). What was sequenced was CD4+ T cells from blood, cultured in vitro. The CDR3 DNA follows: TGTGCCAGCGGGGGATCGAGTACCAAGTACACCGGGGAGCTGTTTTTT. Amino acids: CASGGSSTKYTGELFF.